The 14 T cell receptor beta chains listed next were all sequenced from one sample in a study of T cells in Graves' hyperthyroidism and ophthalmopathy. Amplified TCR beta CDR3 regions derived from RNA transcripts. When the TCR CDR3 underwent first-round RT-PCR, the HTBI primer set was used. TCRdb reprocessed the multiplex PCR reads with MiXCR, giving one entry per CDR3 protein. The table includes about 640,000 distinct CDR3 sequences, less than 25% detected once. The sequencing input was blood. These receptor sequences come from a man aged 25-40 years with Graves' ophthalmopathy.

The rearrangement links TRBV13 to TRBJ2-5; tentative D call: TRBD1 (6 bases). The CDR3 runs 16 residues. V was shortened by 5 bases and J by 4 bases, with 20 bases between the two germline ends. In germline, CDR1 is PRHDT, CDR2 FYEKMQ (reference sequence). For the CDR3, the DNA is TGTGCCAGCAGCCCGTCCTTTACAGGGCAAAGAGAGACCCAGTACTTC. Encoded protein: CASSPSFTGQRETQYF.

This chain uses TRBV7-2 with TRBJ1-2; no definite D call. Germline V CDR1 and CDR2: SGHTA, FQGNSA. The CDR3 loop spans 12 amino acids. V shed 3 bases and J shed 8 bases, with 10 bases lying between them. The CDR3 nucleotides read TGTGCCAGCAGCTTGGAGCATGGCGGCTACACCTTC. Its translation: CASSLEHGGYTF. The variable domain in full, completed from reference TRBV7-2 and TRBJ1-2, reads GAGVSQSPSNKVTEKGKDVELRCDPISGHTALYWYRQSLGQGLEFLIYFQGNSAPDKSGLPSDRFSAERTGGSVSTLTIQRTQQEDSAVYLCASSLEHGGYTFGSGTRLTVV.

This clonotype occurred a few times. This chain joins TRBV30 and TRBJ2-1; a possible D gene is TRBD2 (5 bases). V lost 0 bases and J 5 bases, leaving 11 bases between the germline ends. This CDR3 has 14 residues. The germline CDR1 and CDR2 sequences are GTSNPN and SVGIG (reference sequence). The CDR3 region is CAWSVPGMNNEQFF. Here the CDR3 DNA reads TGTGCCTGGAGTGTACCCGGGATGAACAATGAGCAGTTCTTC. The variable domain in full, with the rest retrieved from reference TRBV30 and TRBJ2-1, is SQTIHQWPATLVQPVGSPLSLECTVEGTSNPNLYWYRQAAGRGLQLLFYSVGIGQISSEVPQNLSASRPQDRQFILSSKKLLLSDSGFYLCAWSVPGMNNEQFFGPGTRLTVL.

This clonotype was observed a few times. V and J are TRBV20-1 and TRBJ1-3; possibly TRBD1 for D (5 bases). Looked up from germline, CDR1 is DFQATT and CDR2 is SNEGSKA (reference sequence). Trimming shortened V by 6 bases and J by 0 bases, and 24 bases separated the two germline ends. The CDR3 extends over 18 amino acids. The CDR3 DNA is TGCAGTGCCCCAAGCATCGCCGGGACGGCAGACTCTGGAAACACCATATATTTT. Its protein is CSAPSIAGTADSGNTIYF.

The sample holds a few counts of this clonotype. This chain uses TRBV20-1 with TRBJ2-3, with TRBD2 identical over 11 bases. Germline trimming cut 5 bases from V and 4 bases from J; bases unmatched to any gene: 5. This CDR3 contains 14 residues. Per the germline V gene, CDR1 is DFQATT and CDR2 is SNEGSKA (reference sequence). CDR3 sequence reads: CSARLAGGPDTQYF. CDR3 sequence (DNA): TGCAGTGCTCGCTTAGCGGGAGGGCCAGATACGCAGTATTTT.

This chain connects TRBV18 to TRBJ2-7; 9 bases fit TRBD2. There are 17 residues in the CDR3. J was trimmed by 2 bases and V by 2 bases; bases with no gene match: 10. Germline CDR1 reads KGHSH; CDR2 reads LQKENI. The CDR3 DNA sequence: TGTGCCAGCTCACCAGCGGGGGGGGCTGACAGGGCCTACGAGCAGTACTTC. Translating it yields CASSPAGGADRAYEQYF.

This clonotype was seen ten or more times. The genes are TRBV2 and TRBJ1-2, with D possibly being TRBD1 (6 bases). V dropped 2 bases and J dropped 4 bases, with 14 bases sitting between them. Per germline, CDR1 SNHLY and CDR2 FYNNEI. CDR3 length: 15 residues. The DNA for the CDR3 is TGTGCCAGCAGTGAAAGAGTAACAGGGAGCTATGGCTACACCTTC. Its protein product is CASSERVTGSYGYTF.

The rearrangement joins TRBV6-5 to TRBJ1-4; D gene uncertain. The CDR3 length is 14 residues. Deletions cut 0 bases from V and 6 bases from J, with 8 bases between. CDR1 and CDR2 from the germline V gene are MNHEY and SVGAGI. CDR3 sequence reads: CASSYSTSHEKLFF. The CDR3 bases are TGTGCCAGCAGTTACTCGACAAGTCATGAAAAACTGTTTTTT.

This clonotype was found a few times. This rearrangement joins TRBV16 to TRBJ1-4; the D is unclear. The CDR3 extends over 15 amino acids. The V gene lost 0 bases and the J gene lost 0 bases, with 5 bases spanning the gap. Germline-derived CDR1 and CDR2 are KGHSY and FQNENV. Here the CDR3 reads CASSQSWTTNEKLFF. DNA for the CDR3: TGTGCCAGCAGCCAATCGTGGACAACTAATGAAAAACTGTTTTTT.

This clonotype was counted only a few times. CDR3 sequence reads: CASSWGSGSSEQFF. The CDR3 nucleotides read TGTGCCAGCAGCTGGGGTAGCGGGAGTTCTGAGCAGTTCTTC. The chain recombines TRBV7-2 with TRBJ2-1; 9 bases are shared with TRBD2. This CDR3 is built from 14 residues. V lost 4 bases and J lost 9; bases outside the gene matches: 7. CDR1 and CDR2 from the germline V gene are SGHTA and FQGNSA.

The chain couples TRBV6-1 to TRBJ2-3, with D perhaps matching TRBD1 or TRBD2 (7 bases each). The germline V and J ends were trimmed by 5 bases and 6 bases, with 15 bases remaining between them. The germline V gene encodes CDR1 MNHNS and CDR2 SASEGT. There are 14 residues in the CDR3. The chain's CDR3 is CASSYYRGGDTQYF. The DNA for the CDR3 is TGTGCCAGCAGTTACTACAGGGGAGGGGATACGCAGTATTTT.

Note on this clonotype: This may be a read error: a much more frequent sequence differs by one nucleotide. The genes are TRBV3-1 and TRBJ1-2; weak D call: TRBD1 (5 bases). Germline values: CDR1 LGHDT, CDR2 YNNKEL (reference sequence). V was clipped by 1 base and J by 4 bases, with 7 bases between them. This CDR3 is 13 amino acids long. CDR3 DNA: TGTGCCAGCAGCCAAGGGGGGAGCTATGGCTACACCTTC. Its translation is CASSQGGSYGYTF. Filled out from reference TRBV3-1 and TRBJ1-2, the complete variable domain reads DTAVSQTPKYLVTQMGNDKSIKCEQNLGHDTMYWYKQDSKKFLKIMFSYNNKELIINETVPNRFSPKSPDKAHLNLHINSLELGDSAVYFCASSQGGSYGYTFGSGTRLTVV.

This clonotype was detected only a few times. This chain joins TRBV6-1 and TRBJ2-5; 10 bases map to TRBD2. Germline CDR1 MNHNS, CDR2 SASEGT. V gave up 4 bases and J gave up 5 bases; unmatched junction bases: 10. CDR3 size: 16 residues. CDR3 sequence: CASSALAGVGVETQYF. DNA of the CDR3: TGTGCCAGCAGTGCTCTAGCGGGAGTAGGGGTCGAGACCCAGTACTTC.

In its sample, this clonotype was seen a few times. This chain connects TRBV7-9 to TRBJ1-2; tentatively, D is TRBD1 (6 bases). V was cut by 0 bases and J by 3 bases, with 8 bases left in between. Germline V gene sequence: CDR1 SEHNR, CDR2 FQNEAQ (reference sequence). This CDR3 is 14 amino acids long. The CDR3 loop is CASSLAQGDYGYTF. As DNA, the CDR3 is TGTGCCAGCAGCTTAGCACAGGGCGACTATGGCTACACCTTC.